These T cell receptor beta chains were read from a single sample in a study of blood T cell repertoires in COVID-19. Some clones are missing from TCRdb's copy, which holds only in-frame ones; the method was immunoSEQ multiplex PCR. Found here are about 84,000 clones, more than 70% of them singletons; the top ten hold about 42%. The sequencing input was peripheral blood. The receptors were gathered from a man older than 75 with active or convalescent COVID-19. Both conserved end residues are part of each CDR3. A D gene is named only where the DNA matches it firmly. Part of the rows lack a size; the others show once, few, many or a class for expanded clones.

v_call	d_call	clone_size	j_call	cdr3_aa	cdr3_nt
TRBV5-1	TRBD1	NA	TRBJ2-6	CASSLALNLQGTGANVLTF	TGCGCCAGCAGCTTGGCCCTAAATCTACAGGGGACTGGGGCCAACGTCCTGACTTTC
TRBV5-1	TRBD1	NA	TRBJ2-4	CASSLGQGGRNIQYF	TGCGCCAGCAGCTTGGGACAGGGCGGACGGAACATTCAGTACTTC
TRBV6-2/TRBV6-3	NA	NA	TRBJ1-6	CASSFAGANSPLHF	TGTGCCAGCAGTTTTGCAGGGGCAAACTCACCCCTCCACTTT
TRBV11-3	TRBD1	few	TRBJ2-2	CASSPGDRPNTGELFF	TGTGCCAGCAGCCCCGGGGACAGACCGAACACCGGGGAGCTGTTTTTT
TRBV4-3	NA	NA	TRBJ2-1	CASSQVVNRGYNEQFF	TGCGCCAGCAGCCAAGTGGTGAACCGGGGGTACAATGAGCAGTTCTTC
TRBV7-2	TRBD1	NA	TRBJ2-7	CASSRQGLAEQYF	TGTGCCAGCAGCCGACAGGGTTTAGCCGAGCAGTACTTC
TRBV6-6	NA	NA	TRBJ1-6	CASSTEGYNSPLHF	TGTGCCAGCAGTACGGAGGGGTATAATTCACCCCTCCACTTT
TRBV21-1	NA	NA	TRBJ2-1	CASSNGKSRNEQFF	TGTGCCAGCAGCAACGGGAAATCTCGGAATGAGCAGTTCTTC
TRBV5-1	TRBD2	NA	TRBJ2-1	CASSISGLAGVNEQFF	TGCGCCAGCAGCATATCCGGACTAGCTGGGGTCAATGAGCAGTTCTTC
TRBV28	NA	NA	TRBJ2-1	CASSPSTGDYNEQFF	TGTGCCAGCAGTCCGTCGACAGGAGACTACAATGAGCAGTTCTTC
TRBV19	NA	NA	TRBJ1-5	CASSTNTGPQHF	TGTGCCAGTAGTACAAATACTGGGCCCCAGCATTTT
TRBV4-3	TRBD1	NA	TRBJ2-3	CASSQGRIRTGGPDTQYF	TGCGCCAGCAGCCAAGGTCGAATACGGACAGGGGGTCCAGATACGCAGTATTTT
TRBV4-2	NA	NA	TRBJ2-3	CASSQVGGNTQYF	TGTGCCAGCAGCCAAGTCGGGGGAAATACGCAGTATTTT
TRBV30	TRBD1	NA	TRBJ1-6	CAWSVGDRDSPLHF	TGTGCCTGGAGTGTAGGGGACAGGGATTCACCCCTCCACTTT
TRBV4-1	TRBD1	NA	TRBJ1-5	CASSQLGQGGRQPQHF	TGCGCCAGCAGCCAGTTGGGACAGGGTGGGCGCCAGCCCCAGCATTTT
TRBV5-4	TRBD1	NA	TRBJ2-3	CASSLAGTGGKDTQYF	TGTGCCAGCAGCTTGGCCGGGACAGGGGGCAAAGATACGCAGTATTTT
TRBV5-1	NA	once	TRBJ2-7	CASSLVGAWGPYEQYF	TGCGCCAGCAGCTTGGTTGGGGCCTGGGGCCCCTACGAGCAGTACTTC
TRBV6-5	NA	NA	TRBJ2-5	CASRGTFQETQYF	TGTGCCAGCAGGGGGACTTTCCAAGAGACCCAGTACTTC
TRBV18	NA	NA	TRBJ1-5	CASSPGFERQANQPQHF	TGTGCCAGCTCACCTGGGTTTGAGAGACAGGCAAATCAGCCCCAGCATTTT
TRBV18	NA	NA	TRBJ1-5	CASSPTPTGGGKSNQPQHF	TGTGCCAGCTCACCAACCCCGACAGGTGGTGGGAAAAGCAATCAGCCCCAGCATTTT
TRBV6-2/TRBV6-3	TRBD1	once	TRBJ1-5	CASSLSGQDHQPQHF	TGTGCCAGCAGTCTATCCGGACAGGACCATCAGCCCCAGCATTTT
TRBV3-1/TRBV3-2	TRBD1	NA	TRBJ1-2	CASSLRTGPNYGYTF	TGTGCCAGCAGCCTCCGGACAGGGCCTAACTATGGCTACACCTTC
TRBV7-6	NA	NA	TRBJ1-1	CASSLERGEAFF	TGTGCCAGCAGCTTAGAGCGGGGCGAAGCTTTCTTT
TRBV11-1	TRBD2	NA	TRBJ2-1	CASSGREGSDEQFF	TGTGCCAGCAGCGGGCGGGAGGGGTCCGATGAGCAGTTCTTC
TRBV19	NA	NA	TRBJ1-2	CASSIWGQGGYTF	TGTGCCAGTAGTATTTGGGGCCAGGGTGGCTACACCTTC
TRBV9	NA	NA	TRBJ2-7	CASSVVSEGINEQYF	TGTGCCAGCAGCGTAGTCTCAGAGGGCATCAACGAGCAGTACTTC
TRBV28	NA	once	TRBJ1-1	CASSLGGVRTEAFF	TGTGCCAGCAGTTTAGGAGGGGTTCGGACTGAAGCTTTCTTT
TRBV7-3	TRBD1	NA	TRBJ1-1	CASSARQGTNTEAFF	TGTGCCAGCAGCGCCCGACAGGGGACGAACACTGAAGCTTTCTTT
TRBV5-6	NA	NA	TRBJ2-3	CASREAGPADTQYF	TGTGCCAGCAGAGAAGCGGGCCCCGCAGATACGCAGTATTTT
TRBV7-2	TRBD2	NA	TRBJ2-2	CASSSRGGRTGELFF	TGTGCCAGCAGCTCGAGGGGCGGGAGGACCGGGGAGCTGTTTTTT
TRBV19	TRBD2	NA	TRBJ2-5	CASSKDNRLAGVETQYF	TGTGCCAGTAGTAAAGACAACCGACTAGCGGGAGTGGAGACCCAGTACTTC
TRBV19	TRBD1	few	TRBJ1-5	CASSGTGNQPQHF	TGTGCCAGTAGTGGGACAGGCAATCAGCCCCAGCATTTT
TRBV6-5	TRBD2	NA	TRBJ2-1	CASSLAGGRDEQFF	TGTGCCAGCAGCCTAGCGGGAGGCCGGGATGAGCAGTTCTTC
TRBV28	TRBD1	NA	TRBJ1-2	CASTSGTGLYGYTF	TGTGCCAGCACCTCCGGGACAGGGCTCTATGGCTACACCTTC
TRBV19	TRBD2	few	TRBJ2-2	CASTSLAGGLTGELFF	TGTGCCAGTACCTCTCTAGCGGGAGGGCTAACCGGGGAGCTGTTTTTT
TRBV6-4	TRBD2	NA	TRBJ2-1	CASSTSAYFGEQFF	TGTGCCAGCAGTACTAGCGCCTACTTCGGTGAGCAGTTCTTC
TRBV7-3	NA	NA	TRBJ2-3	CASSFRGADTQYF	TGTGCCAGCAGCTTCAGGGGCGCAGATACGCAGTATTTT
TRBV19	NA	once	TRBJ1-4	CASSIARREKLFF	TGTGCCAGTAGTATAGCTAGGCGTGAAAAACTGTTTTTT
TRBV24-1	TRBD2	few	TRBJ2-5	CATSDPRTSGGETQYF	TGTGCCACCAGTGATCCTCGGACTAGCGGAGGGGAGACCCAGTACTTC
TRBV7-2	TRBD2	NA	TRBJ2-5	CASSLIAGQGETQYF	TGTGCCAGCAGCCTTATAGCGGGGCAGGGAGAGACCCAGTACTTC
TRBV12-3/TRBV12-4	TRBD1	NA	TRBJ1-1	CASTSGTGKAFF	TGTGCCAGCACCTCCGGGACAGGAAAAGCTTTCTTT
TRBV29-1	NA	NA	TRBJ2-7	CSVLGGQPNSYEQYF	TGCAGCGTGTTGGGGGGACAGCCAAACTCCTACGAGCAGTACTTC
TRBV4-2	TRBD2	NA	TRBJ2-4	CASSPLLARRGNIQYF	TGTGCCAGCAGCCCGCTTTTAGCTCGGCGGGGGAACATTCAGTACTTC
TRBV6-6	NA	NA	TRBJ2-7	CASSYGGGLYF	TGTGCCAGCAGTTACGGAGGGGGCCTGTACTTC
TRBV7-9	TRBD1	NA	TRBJ2-1	CASSLGGQGTYNEQFF	TGTGCCAGCAGCTTAGGGGGACAGGGCACCTACAATGAGCAGTTCTTC
TRBV27	TRBD1	NA	TRBJ2-5	CASRPFRGSETQYF	TGTGCCAGCAGACCCTTCAGGGGGTCTGAGACCCAGTACTTC
TRBV21-1	NA	once	TRBJ2-2	CDVQAGGNTGELFF	TGTGACGTCCAGGCGGGGGGGAACACCGGGGAGCTGTTTTTT
TRBV18	NA	NA	TRBJ1-2	CASSPRTDLNNYGYTF	TGTGCCAGCTCACCACGTACAGATCTTAATAACTATGGCTACACCTTC
TRBV12-3/TRBV12-4	NA	NA	TRBJ1-2	CASSISTDYTF	TGTGCCAGCAGCATCTCCACAGACTACACCTTC
TRBV25-1	TRBD1	NA	TRBJ1-2	CASSGDRVDGYTF	TGTGCCAGCAGTGGGGACAGGGTGGATGGCTACACCTTC
TRBV7-2	NA	NA	TRBJ1-3	CASSFTSSGNTIYF	TGTGCCAGCAGCTTCACTAGCTCTGGAAACACCATATATTTT
TRBV7-7	TRBD2	NA	TRBJ2-2	CASQPLAGGGTGELFF	TGTGCTAGCCAGCCTCTAGCGGGAGGCGGCACCGGGGAGCTGTTTTTT
TRBV15	TRBD1	NA	TRBJ2-7	CASQRQGSYEQYF	TGTGCCAGCCAACGACAGGGGTCTTACGAGCAGTACTTC
TRBV12-3/TRBV12-4	TRBD1	once	TRBJ1-1	CASRRQGEPFF	TGTGCCAGCAGACGACAGGGGGAACCTTTCTTT
TRBV3-1/TRBV3-2	NA	NA	TRBJ2-6	CASSPPGVGSGANVLTF	TGTGCCAGCAGCCCGCCCGGGGTCGGGTCAGGGGCCAACGTCCTGACTTTC
TRBV7-9	NA	once	TRBJ1-1	CASSLVGSRGLEAEAFF	TGTGCCAGCAGCTTAGTGGGGTCCCGAGGGTTAGAGGCTGAAGCTTTCTTT
TRBV5-4	TRBD2	NA	TRBJ2-1	CASSPRTSGRVDEQFF	TGTGCCAGCAGCCCTCGGACTAGCGGGAGAGTCGATGAGCAGTTCTTC